These 26 T cell receptor beta chains came from one sample sequenced in a study of cytomegalovirus exposure and HLA in healthy donors. Vbeta (60) and Jbeta (13) primers were used in the PCR. Here immunoSEQ multiplex PCR was the method, and the copy in TCRdb shows in-frame clones only, minus some. The sample's table shows about 92,000 clones. Sequencing was done on a sample of PBMCs. The receptor set was obtained from a man aged 50 to 59 in good health and CMV-seropositive.

V usage is TRBV6-6 and J usage is TRBJ2-7, with TRBD2 as a possible D gene (5 bases). Germline CDR1 MNHNY, CDR2 SVGAGI (reference sequence). This CDR3 contains 16 residues. The ends were cut back, 6 bases at V and 0 bases at J, with 18 bases in the middle. CDR3 DNA: TGTGCCAGCAGCCACGGCAGGACTCTTAGCTCCTACGAGCAGTACTTC. Translation: CASSHGRTLSSYEQYF.

The gene calls are TRBV30 and TRBJ2-1, with D possibly TRBD1 on 6 matching bases. This CDR3 is 13 amino acids long. Germline assignment: CDR1 GTSNPN and CDR2 SVGIG (reference sequence). Trimming pared 2 bases from V and 7 bases from J, leaving 12 bases between. The CDR3 DNA is TGTGCCTGGAGTAAGGGGGAGAGGAATGAGCAGTTCTTC. This gives the protein CAWSKGERNEQFF.

The V call is TRBV19, the J call TRBJ1-2; a weak D match, TRBD1 (6 bases). V lost 3 bases to trimming and J lost 5 bases, with 16 bases between them. The germline gives CDR1 LNHDA, CDR2 SQIVND (reference sequence). This CDR3 is built from 15 residues. The CDR3 loop is CASSIQLAGEYGYTF. CDR3 DNA sequence: TGTGCCAGTAGTATTCAATTAGCAGGGGAGTATGGCTACACCTTC.

The chain has TRBV5-6 and TRBJ2-7, with D unclear. Germline loops: CDR1 SGHDT, CDR2 YYEEEE. The V and J ends lost 2 bases and 1 base respectively, with 10 bases between them. This CDR3 has 14 residues. Written as DNA, the CDR3 is TGTGCCAGCAGCTTAGGCGGTGCTTCCTACGAGCAGTACTTC. It codes for CASSLGGASYEQYF.

The chain couples TRBV6-1 to TRBJ1-5, with no clear D. The germline V and J ends were trimmed by 9 bases and 1 base, with 10 bases remaining between them. Germline loops: CDR1 MNHNS, CDR2 SASEGT. This CDR3 region has 13 residues. CDR3 in DNA: TGTGCCAGTCAGCGGGAGAGCAATCAGCCCCAGCATTTT. Its protein product is CASQRESNQPQHF.

V gene TRBV10-1 combines with J gene TRBJ2-1; 11 bases map to TRBD2. CDR1 WNHNN and CDR2 SYGVQD come from the germline V gene (reference sequence). The CDR3 is 16 residues long. V was clipped by 9 bases and J by 6 bases; unmatched bases: 13. This chain's CDR3 is CARIAHGLAGGNEQFF. The CDR3, as DNA: TGCGCCAGGATTGCCCATGGGCTAGCGGGAGGCAATGAGCAGTTCTTC.

The chain has TRBV6-1 and TRBJ1-3; D unclear. Germline V CDR1 and CDR2: MNHNS, SASEGT. The CDR3 extends over 13 amino acids. Trimming shortened V by 11 bases and J by 0 bases, and 11 bases separated the two germline ends. The CDR3 is CAAGGISGNTIYF. The CDR3 DNA is TGTGCCGCGGGAGGCATCTCTGGAAACACCATATATTTT.

The chain carries TRBV29-1 and TRBJ1-3, with a possible D match to TRBD1 (6 bases). The CDR3 sequence is 13 residues long. V was clipped by 6 bases and J by 6 bases, with 15 bases between them. Germline V gene lookup returns CDR1 SQVTM and CDR2 ANQGSEA. CDR3 sequence reads: CSVIRGVENTIYF. DNA for the CDR3: TGCAGCGTGATCAGGGGAGTGGAAAACACCATATATTTT. The full variable domain, completed using reference TRBV29-1 and TRBJ1-3, is SAVISQKPSRDICQRGTSLTIQCQVDSQVTMMFWYRQQPGQSLTLIATANQGSEATYESGFVIDKFPISRPNLTFSTLTVSNMSPEDSSIYLCSVIRGVENTIYFGEGSWLTVV.

The chain employs TRBV4-2 and TRBJ2-3; no clear D gene. CDR1 is LGHNA and CDR2 is YNFKEQ in the germline V gene. V was pared by 4 bases and J by 0 bases, with 23 bases between. This CDR3 is 19 amino acids long. The CDR3 DNA is TGTGCCAGCAGCCCAGAGATGGCCGCCGCCAGGTCTAGCACAGATACGCAGTATTTT. The encoded protein is CASSPEMAAARSSTDTQYF.

The rearrangement uses TRBV5-4 and TRBJ2-7, with D tentatively TRBD2 (6 bases). The CDR3 contains 16 residues. The V end was cut by 3 bases, the J end by 5 bases, with 21 bases between. Germline V gene data show CDR1 as SGHNT and CDR2 as YYREEE (reference sequence). The CDR3 reads CASSSPARWGRNEQYF. Here the CDR3 DNA reads TGTGCCAGCAGCTCCCCCGCCAGGTGGGGGAGGAACGAGCAGTACTTC.

The chain joins TRBV30 to TRBJ1-5; D is ambiguous. Germline assignment: CDR1 GTSNPN and CDR2 SVGIG (reference sequence). CDR3 length equals 13 residues. V was shortened by 4 bases and J by 6 bases, with 13 bases between the two germline ends. The CDR3 DNA follows: TGTGCCTGGAACGCGCGGTTCAGTCAGCCCCAGCATTTT. Protein sequence: CAWNARFSQPQHF. The full variable domain, its missing parts supplied by reference TRBV30 and TRBJ1-5, is SQTIHQWPATLVQPVGSPLSLECTVEGTSNPNLYWYRQAAGRGLQLLFYSVGIGQISSEVPQNLSASRPQDRQFILSSKKLLLSDSGFYLCAWNARFSQPQHFGDGTRLSIL.

This rearrangement joins TRBV7-2 to TRBJ1-4, with 7 bases identical to TRBD1. Germline CDR1 and CDR2: SGHTA and FQGNSA. V was pared by 6 bases and J by 7 bases, with 8 bases of the junction left unmatched. There are 14 residues in the CDR3. The CDR3 spells CASSLGQEAEKLFF. The CDR3 DNA reads TGTGCCAGCAGTCTAGGACAGGAGGCTGAAAAACTGTTTTTT. The full variable domain, rest sourced from reference TRBV7-2 and TRBJ1-4, is GAGVSQSPSNKVTEKGKDVELRCDPISGHTALYWYRQSLGQGLEFLIYFQGNSAPDKSGLPSDRFSAERTGGSVSTLTIQRTQQEDSAVYLCASSLGQEAEKLFFGSGTQLSVL.

As DNA, the CDR3 is TGTGCCAGCAGTTTTGCGCAGGGCGCTTACGAGCAGTACGTC. Its translation: CASSFAQGAYEQYV. The chain recombines TRBV28 with TRBJ2-7; D is perhaps TRBD1 (5 bases). Germline-derived CDR1 and CDR2 are MDHEN and SYDVKM. CDR3 length: 14 residues. V was shortened by 3 bases and J by 4 bases, with 13 bases between the two germline ends.

This chain connects TRBV18 to TRBJ1-5, with 8 bases matching TRBD1. The CDR3 spans 18 residues. Trimming at V came to 8 bases and at J to 0 bases, leaving 15 bases not matched to a gene. Germline-derived CDR1 and CDR2 are KGHSH and LQKENI. The CDR3 here is CASPRRGDRSYSNQPQHF. In nucleotides, the CDR3 is TGTGCCAGCCCTCGAAGGGGGGACAGGAGTTATAGCAATCAGCCCCAGCATTTT. The full variable domain, completed using reference TRBV18 and TRBJ1-5, is NAGVMQNPRHLVRRRGQEARLRCSPMKGHSHVYWYRQLPEEGLKFMVYLQKENIIDESGMPKERFSAEFPKEGPSILRIQQVVRGDSAAYFCASPRRGDRSYSNQPQHFGDGTRLSIL.

This rearrangement joins TRBV11-2 to TRBJ1-4; the D gene is possibly TRBD1 (6 bases). The germline gives CDR1 SGHAT, CDR2 FQNNGV. The CDR3 contains 16 residues. Trimming took off 5 bases at V and 7 bases at J, with 20 bases between the two ends. The CDR3 region has the DNA TGTGCCAGCAGCCCTGCGGGTGCGGTAGGGGGTGAAAAACTGTTTTTT. It encodes CASSPAGAVGGEKLFF.

The rearrangement joins TRBV4-1 to TRBJ2-1; the match to TRBD2 covers 10 bases. CDR3 length: 15 amino acids. Germline V gene data show CDR1 as MGHRA and CDR2 as YSYEKL. V shed 1 base and J 4 bases; nucleotides not matched to a gene: 1. The CDR3 nucleotides are TGCGCCAGCAGCCAAGGTAGCGGGAGGTACAATGAGCAGTTCTTC. Protein sequence: CASSQGSGRYNEQFF.

V and J are TRBV10-2 and TRBJ1-1; TRBD1 aligns across 8 bases. Trimming at V came to 3 bases and at J to 0 bases, leaving 3 bases not matched to a gene. In germline, CDR1 is WSHSY, CDR2 SAAADI. The CDR3 totals 15 residues. For the CDR3, the DNA is TGCGCCAGCAGTGAACAGGGGGTCCTGAACACTGAAGCTTTCTTT. Translation: CASSEQGVLNTEAFF.

The rearrangement uses TRBV7-9 and TRBJ2-7; TRBD1 matches at 10 bases. CDR3 length: 15 amino acids. V gave up 6 bases and J gave up 3 bases; unmatched junction bases: 8. Per germline, CDR1 SEHNR and CDR2 FQNEAQ (reference sequence). CDR3 DNA: TGTGCCAGCAGAAGACAGGGGGCTGACGGCTACGAGCAGTACTTC. Its translation is CASRRQGADGYEQYF.

The chain carries TRBV29-1 and TRBJ1-2, with 8 bases fitting TRBD1. The CDR3 loop spans 16 amino acids. Trimming took 0 bases from V and 5 from J; bases not matched to a gene: 11. Germline V gives CDR1 SQVTM, CDR2 ANQGSEA. The CDR3: CSVEDGNRGGSYGYTF. The CDR3 DNA is TGCAGCGTTGAAGATGGGAACAGGGGGGGATCATATGGCTACACCTTC.

The chain joins TRBV2 to TRBJ1-4; D ambiguous. Germline V gene data show CDR1 as SNHLY and CDR2 as FYNNEI. V was cut by 4 bases and J by 4 bases, with 16 bases left in between. The CDR3 totals 16 residues. CDR3 sequence (DNA): TGTGCCAGCAGTGCTTTGGGAGGGAACCGTAATGAAAAACTGTTTTTT. Translated: CASSALGGNRNEKLFF.

J is TRBJ2-7 and V is TRBV5-1; 11 nucleotides agree with TRBD1. The CDR3 spans 13 residues. Germline trimming cut 3 bases from V and 6 bases from J; bases unmatched to any gene: 2. The germline V gene has CDR1 SGHRS and CDR2 YFSETQ. CDR3 nucleotide sequence: TGCGCCAGCAGCTGGGGACAGGGGGGCGAGCAGTACTTC. Protein: CASSWGQGGEQYF.

The V gene is TRBV7-6, the J gene TRBJ2-7; TRBD2 might be the D (6 bases). The CDR3 sequence is 15 residues long. The germline CDR1 and CDR2 sequences are SGHVS and FNYEAQ. Deletions cut 3 bases from V and 0 bases from J, with 12 bases between. The CDR3: CASSFREYPSYEQYF. The CDR3 bases are TGTGCCAGCAGCTTCCGGGAGTACCCCTCCTACGAGCAGTACTTC.

The chain employs TRBV7-2 and TRBJ2-3; 13 positions match TRBD2. The CDR3 loop spans 17 amino acids. Germline CDR1 is SGHTA and CDR2 is FQGNSA. After removal of 5 bases from V and 4 bases from J, the junction contained 9 bases not matched to a gene. The chain's CDR3 is CASSTRTSGSRADTQYF. The DNA of the CDR3 is TGTGCCAGCAGCACGCGGACTAGCGGGAGTCGAGCAGATACGCAGTATTTT.

The gene calls are TRBV28 and TRBJ2-3; perhaps D is TRBD1 or TRBD2 (11 bases each). CDR1 and CDR2 (germline): MDHEN, SYDVKM. V dropped 6 bases and J dropped 7 bases, with 32 bases sitting between them. CDR3 size: 19 residues. CDR3 amino acids: CASSRGTGGSSSGRNTQYF. As DNA, the CDR3 is TGTGCCAGCAGCAGGGGGACAGGGGGTTCCTCTAGCGGGAGGAATACGCAGTATTTT.

J is TRBJ2-5 and V is TRBV30, with 9 bases identical to TRBD2. V shed 4 bases and J 9 bases; nucleotides not matched to a gene: 15. The CDR3 is 15 residues long. The germline V gene has CDR1 GTSNPN and CDR2 SVGIG (reference sequence). CDR3 DNA sequence: TGTGCCTGGATGGGTAGCGGGAGTTTCTTCAGGGCCCAGTACTTC. This gives the protein CAWMGSGSFFRAQYF.

The chain carries TRBV10-3 and TRBJ2-6; no reliable D call. V was pared by 5 bases and J by 2 bases, with 7 bases between. CDR1 is ENHRY, CDR2 SYGVKD, per germline. This CDR3 has 14 amino acids. CDR3 DNA: TGTGCCATCAGTCTAAGTACTGGGGCCAACGTCCTGACTTTC. Translated, it gives CAISLSTGANVLTF.